The 12 T cell receptor beta chains in this list originate from one sample, sequenced in a study of T cells in Graves' hyperthyroidism and ophthalmopathy. RNA transcripts yielded amplified TCR beta CDR3 regions. RT-PCR in the first round (using the HTBI primer set) targeted the TCR CDR3. MiXCR was run by TCRdb on the multiplex PCR reads, yielding one entry per CDR3 protein. The repertoire has 550,000 to 700,000 distinct CDR3 sequences, roughly 14% of them found once; the top ten carry about 3.9%. The sample comprised blood. The receptors come from a woman aged 40 to 50 with Graves' ophthalmopathy.

In the case of this clonotype: The junction and the germline gene differ at one end; a read error may be behind it. The rearrangement uses TRBV20-1 and TRBJ2-4, with D perhaps matching TRBD2 (5 bases). From germline, CDR1 is DFQATT and CDR2 SNEGSKA (reference sequence). The CDR3 loop spans 12 amino acids. CDR3 DNA: TGCGGTGCCGACGGGGTCCAAAACATTCAGTACTTC. It codes for CGADGVQNIQYF.

This clonotype was seen many times. The chain links TRBV9 to TRBJ1-1, with 7 bases aligning to TRBD1. J gave up 5 bases and V 4 bases, and 5 bases lay outside the gene matches. Looked up from germline, CDR1 is SGDLS and CDR2 is YYNGEE. The CDR3 consists of 13 residues. The CDR3 loop reads CASSTQGETEAFF. The DNA of the CDR3 is TGTGCCAGCAGCACCCAGGGGGAAACTGAAGCTTTCTTT.

V is TRBV15 and J is TRBJ1-4; D gene unclear. Trimming cost V 5 bases and J 1 base, with 5 bases left between them. The V gene's germline CDR1 is LNHNV and CDR2 YYDKDF (reference sequence). This CDR3 is 13 amino acids long. The CDR3 protein is CATSVGTNEKLFF. The DNA of the CDR3 is TGTGCCACCAGCGTGGGAACTAATGAAAAACTGTTTTTT.

This clonotype was seen a handful of times. The rearrangement joins TRBV2 to TRBJ1-1; possible D gene TRBD1, 6 bases. Germline V gene data show CDR1 as SNHLY and CDR2 as FYNNEI. Deletions cut 1 base from V and 6 bases from J, with 15 bases between. The CDR3 length is 15 residues. The CDR3 coding sequence is TGTGCCAGCAGTGAAGGGGCAGGGGTCATTTCTGAAGCTTTCTTT. This gives the protein CASSEGAGVISEAFF.

This chain connects TRBV9 to TRBJ2-2, with TRBD2 identical over 14 bases. Germline V CDR1 and CDR2: SGDLS, YYNGEE. With 4 bases clipped from V and 7 bases from J, the junction kept 9 bases outside the gene matches. The CDR3 runs 17 residues. CDR3: CASSPRLAGGPDGELFF. In DNA form, the CDR3 reads TGTGCCAGCAGCCCCCGACTAGCGGGAGGGCCTGACGGGGAGCTGTTTTTT. Drawing the rest from reference TRBV9 and TRBJ2-2, the complete variable domain is DSGVTQTPKHLITATGQRVTLRCSPRSGDLSVYWYQQSLDQGLQFLIQYYNGEERAKGNILERFSAQQFPDLHSELNLSSLELGDSALYFCASSPRLAGGPDGELFFGEGSRLTVL.

This clonotype was counted many times. V is TRBV6-2 or TRBV6-3 and J is TRBJ1-5; D uncertain. V was pared by 6 bases and J by 6 bases, with 18 bases between. This CDR3 has 15 amino acids. The germline V gene has CDR1 MNHEY and CDR2 SVGEGT. The CDR3, as DNA: TGTGCCAGCAGCATGCCAGAGGGCTTGGGTCAGCCCCAGCATTTT. Protein sequence: CASSMPEGLGQPQHF.

This clonotype has a count of ten or more. The chain links TRBV11-2 to TRBJ1-2; 8 bases agree with TRBD1. The J segment lost 3 bases and the V segment lost 5 bases, leaving 5 bases of the junction unmatched. Germline assignment: CDR1 SGHAT and CDR2 FQNNGV. The CDR3 is 14 amino acids. The CDR3 nucleotides read TGTGCCAGCAGCCCCCGGACAGGGTACTATGGCTACACCTTC. Amino acids: CASSPRTGYYGYTF.

Ten or more counts support this clonotype. The chain carries TRBV28 and TRBJ1-5, with TRBD1 identical over 7 bases. V shed 5 bases, J shed 5 bases, and the junction held 12 bases outside the gene matches. The CDR3 is 16 residues long. CDR1 and CDR2 (germline): MDHEN, SYDVKM. CDR3 in amino acids: CASSLPVGTAYQPQHF. DNA for the CDR3: TGTGCCAGCAGTCTCCCGGTGGGGACAGCATATCAGCCCCAGCATTTT.

Many counts were recorded for this clonotype. V and J are TRBV6-1 and TRBJ2-2; D is perhaps TRBD1 (5 bases). V dropped 6 bases and J dropped 4 bases, with 12 bases sitting between them. CDR3 length: 14 residues. The germline gives CDR1 MNHNS, CDR2 SASEGT. The CDR3 DNA follows: TGTGCCAGCAGGACCGACAGTGTCACCGGGGAGCTGTTTTTT. Its translation: CASRTDSVTGELFF.

This clonotype has at least ten counts. The chain carries TRBV6-5 and TRBJ2-2, with 7 bases lining up with TRBD2. Trimming at V came to 0 bases and at J to 5 bases, leaving 3 bases not matched to a gene. The CDR3 loop spans 15 amino acids. Germline values: CDR1 MNHEY, CDR2 SVGAGI. The CDR3 DNA is TGTGCCAGCAGTTACTCCGGCGGGAGTACCGGGGAGCTGTTTTTT. Translation: CASSYSGGSTGELFF.

The sample holds many counts of this clonotype. This sequence joins TRBV6-1 and TRBJ2-5; D is unresolved. CDR1 is MNHNS, CDR2 SASEGT, per germline. The CDR3 loop spans 14 amino acids. V was shortened by 2 bases and J by 7 bases, with 14 bases between the two germline ends. CDR3 DNA: TGTGCCAGCAGTGAACTTAGACCTGGGTTGACCCAGTACTTC. This gives the protein CASSELRPGLTQYF.

This clonotype appeared a few times. The chain links TRBV9 to TRBJ2-7; TRBD2 aligns across 11 bases. The J segment lost 0 bases and the V segment lost 3 bases, leaving 2 bases of the junction unmatched. The CDR3 runs 15 residues. CDR1 and CDR2 (germline): SGDLS, YYNGEE. DNA for the CDR3: TGTGCCAGCAGCGAGGGACTAGCGGACTCCTACGAGCAGTACTTC. Protein: CASSEGLADSYEQYF.